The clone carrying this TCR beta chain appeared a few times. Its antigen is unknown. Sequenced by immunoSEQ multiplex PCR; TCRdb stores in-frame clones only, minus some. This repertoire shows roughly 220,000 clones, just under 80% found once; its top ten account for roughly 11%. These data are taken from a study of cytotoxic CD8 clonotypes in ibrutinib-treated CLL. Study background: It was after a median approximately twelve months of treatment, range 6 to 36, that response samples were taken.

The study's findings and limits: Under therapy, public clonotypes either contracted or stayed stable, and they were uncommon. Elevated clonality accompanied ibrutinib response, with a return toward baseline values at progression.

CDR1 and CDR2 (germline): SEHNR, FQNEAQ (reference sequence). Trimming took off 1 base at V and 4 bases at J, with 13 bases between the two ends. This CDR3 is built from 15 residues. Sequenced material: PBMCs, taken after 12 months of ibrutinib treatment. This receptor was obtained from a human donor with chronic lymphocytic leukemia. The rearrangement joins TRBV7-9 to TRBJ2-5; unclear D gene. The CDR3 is CASSLGYDRLETQYF. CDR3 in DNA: TGTGCCAGCAGCTTAGGTTATGACCGGCTAGAGACCCAGTACTTC.